This is a list of T cell receptor beta chains from one sample in a study of T cell changes during pregnancy in multiple sclerosis. Clones were sequenced by immunoSEQ multiplex PCR, and TCRdb holds only the in-frame ones, with some missing. The top ten hold around 0.4% of the sample, which has around 130,000 clones, roughly 95% seen once. This sample comprised peripheral blood, obtained after pregnancy. Receptors were obtained from a female donor with multiple sclerosis, enrolled in a pregnancy study. Each CDR3 is given with its conserved first and last residue. Fields, in order: clone size, V gene, D gene, J gene, CDR3 DNA, CDR3 protein. The D gene is left open where the match is weak. Only part of the rows carry a size: once, few, many, or a class if the clone is expanded.

NA	TRBV7-8	NA	TRBJ2-1	TGTGCCAGCAGCTTAGTAGGGTGGGCTAGCGACTACAATGAGCAGTTCTTC	CASSLVGWASDYNEQFF
NA	TRBV6-1	TRBD1	TRBJ1-5	TGTGCCAGCAGTGAGGGGACAGGGGGCAATCAGCCCCAGCATTTT	CASSEGTGGNQPQHF
NA	TRBV6-5	TRBD1	TRBJ1-2	TGTGCCAGCAGAGAACAGGGGGCGCTTGCCTATGGCTACACCTTC	CASREQGALAYGYTF
NA	TRBV9	TRBD2	TRBJ2-1	TGTGCCAGCAGCGAAAGCGGGAGCTCCTACAATGAGCAGTTCTTC	CASSESGSSYNEQFF
NA	TRBV7-2	NA	TRBJ1-2	TGTGCCAGCAGCTCGACAGGCTATGGCTACACCTTC	CASSSTGYGYTF
NA	TRBV5-1	NA	TRBJ2-7	TGCGCCAGCAGCGTCAGTGGCACCTCCTACGAGCAGTACTTC	CASSVSGTSYEQYF
NA	TRBV19	NA	TRBJ2-6	TGTGCCAGTAGTATATTATCTGGGGCCAACGTCCTGACTTTC	CASSILSGANVLTF
NA	TRBV28	TRBD1	TRBJ2-7	TGTGCCAGCAGTTTGGGACAGGGGCCCTACGAGCAGTACTTC	CASSLGQGPYEQYF
NA	TRBV5-6	NA	TRBJ2-1	TGTGCCAGCAGCTTGAGGACTTACAATGAGCAGTTCTTC	CASSLRTYNEQFF
NA	TRBV29-1	NA	TRBJ2-3	TGCAGCGTTGAAGGCAGGGGCTTGACAGATACGCAGTATTTT	CSVEGRGLTDTQYF
once	TRBV29-1	NA	TRBJ2-7	TGCAGCGTCGCCCCTACGTCCCCCTACGAGCAGTACTTC	CSVAPTSPYEQYF
NA	TRBV28	NA	TRBJ2-7	TGTGGCGTTTCCAGGGACACCGGCTCCTACGAGCAGTACTTC	CGVSRDTGSYEQYF
NA	TRBV30	NA	TRBJ2-2	TGTGCCTGGAGTGTATTCAGGGGCACCGGGGAGCTGTTTTTT	CAWSVFRGTGELFF
NA	TRBV11-2	NA	TRBJ2-7	TGTGCCAGCAGGGATTTTAAGGGGCGTTTCTACGAGCAGTACTTC	CASRDFKGRFYEQYF
NA	TRBV19	TRBD1	TRBJ1-5	TGTGCCAGTAGCTCATACAGGGGGAGCAATCAGCCCCAGCATTTT	CASSSYRGSNQPQHF
NA	TRBV27	TRBD1	TRBJ1-5	TGTGCCAGCAGGCCACAGGGGGGCTTCAATCAGCCCCAGCATTTT	CASRPQGGFNQPQHF
NA	TRBV29-1	TRBD2	TRBJ2-2	TGCAGCGTCAAAGGGACTAGCGAGAACACCGGGGAGCTGTTTTTT	CSVKGTSENTGELFF
NA	TRBV6-5	TRBD1	TRBJ1-5	TGTGCCAGCAGTAGGGACAGGCTTAGCAATCAGCCCCAGCATTTT	CASSRDRLSNQPQHF
NA	TRBV28	TRBD1	TRBJ1-2	TGTGCCAGCAGTTTTTGGGACAGGGGATCATTTATGGTTGGCGGCTACACCTTC	CASSFWDRGSFMVGGYTF
NA	TRBV12-2	NA	TRBJ2-7	TGTGCAAGTCGCTTAGTTGTTAGCTTTCTCGGCGGGAGGGGCCACGAGCAGTACTTC	CASRLVVSFLGGRGHEQYF
NA	TRBV27	TRBD2	TRBJ2-3	TGTGCCAGCAGTGAGGGACTAGCGGGAGTTCATACGCAGTATTTT	CASSEGLAGVHTQYF
NA	TRBV5-4	NA	TRBJ2-6	TGTGCCAGCAGCCATGGGGCAACTGGGGCCAACGTCCTGACTTTC	CASSHGATGANVLTF
once	TRBV7-9	NA	TRBJ1-5	TGTGCCAGCAGCTTTGGTACAGCCGGTAGCAATCAGCCCCAGCATTTT	CASSFGTAGSNQPQHF
NA	TRBV5-6	NA	TRBJ1-2	TGTGCCAGCAGCTTGGGTCCGACAGGCCCTACTCTCTACACCTTC	CASSLGPTGPTLYTF
NA	TRBV19	TRBD1	TRBJ2-3	TGTGCCAGTAGGTCAGGGGGCCTCGATACGCAGTATTTT	CASRSGGLDTQYF
NA	TRBV5-6	TRBD1	TRBJ1-4	TGTGCCAGCAGCTCTCGGACAGGGGGGTATGAAAAACTGTTTTTT	CASSSRTGGYEKLFF
NA	TRBV4-3	NA	TRBJ1-5	TGCGCCAGCAGCCAAGAGTTAGGAGATAGCAATCAGCCCCAGCATTTT	CASSQELGDSNQPQHF
NA	TRBV7-9	NA	TRBJ1-3	TGTGCCAGCAGCTTCATCTCTGCGGGGACTGGAAACACCATATATTTT	CASSFISAGTGNTIYF
NA	TRBV5-4	NA	TRBJ2-1	TGTGCCAGCAGCTTGGAGGGTAGCGGAAACAATGAGCAGTTCTTC	CASSLEGSGNNEQFF
NA	TRBV4-2	NA	TRBJ2-2	TGTGCCAGCAGCCAAACCGGACTCGATCTGTTTTTT	CASSQTGLDLFF
few	TRBV6-5	TRBD2	TRBJ2-7	TGTGCCAGCGCTCTTGGCGGGAGACCCTACGAGCAGTACTTC	CASALGGRPYEQYF
NA	TRBV6-1	TRBD2	TRBJ2-3	TGTGCCAGCAGTGAAGGGATAGCGGGTTCTTATGGGGATACGCAGTATTTT	CASSEGIAGSYGDTQYF
NA	TRBV9	NA	TRBJ2-2	TGTGCCAGCAGCCAGCGGGTTGGCTACACCGGGGAGCTGTTTTTT	CASSQRVGYTGELFF
NA	TRBV27	NA	TRBJ2-1	TGTGCCAGCAGTTTACGACAGTACAATTCCGAGCAGTTCTTC	CASSLRQYNSEQFF
NA	TRBV7-6	TRBD1	TRBJ2-2	TGTGCCAGCAGCTTGACAGGGAAGAACACCGGGGAGCTGTTTTTT	CASSLTGKNTGELFF
NA	TRBV28	NA	TRBJ2-6	TGTGCCAGCAGTTTAAAGGTAGCCGGGGCCAACGTCCTGACTTTC	CASSLKVAGANVLTF
once	TRBV27	TRBD1	TRBJ2-1	TGTGCCAGCACGCGAGACAGGGGTTACAATGAGCAGTTCTTC	CASTRDRGYNEQFF
NA	TRBV6-6	TRBD1	TRBJ2-7	TGTGCCAGCACAGGGGGCCAGACCTACGAGCAGTACTTC	CASTGGQTYEQYF
NA	TRBV5-1	TRBD1	TRBJ1-2	TGCGCCAGCAGCTCGGGACAGACCTATGGCTACACCTTC	CASSSGQTYGYTF
once	TRBV7-9	NA	TRBJ1-1	TGTGCCAGCAGCTTAGCCGGGACACGAGGCACTGAAGCTTTCTTT	CASSLAGTRGTEAFF
NA	TRBV18	TRBD1	TRBJ2-7	TGTGCCAGCTCACCGCCGGGACAGGGGAAGTACGAGCAGTACTTC	CASSPPGQGKYEQYF
NA	TRBV20-1	NA	TRBJ2-7	TGCAGTGCCCAGGCCTCCCGGGAGCAGTACTTC	CSAQASREQYF